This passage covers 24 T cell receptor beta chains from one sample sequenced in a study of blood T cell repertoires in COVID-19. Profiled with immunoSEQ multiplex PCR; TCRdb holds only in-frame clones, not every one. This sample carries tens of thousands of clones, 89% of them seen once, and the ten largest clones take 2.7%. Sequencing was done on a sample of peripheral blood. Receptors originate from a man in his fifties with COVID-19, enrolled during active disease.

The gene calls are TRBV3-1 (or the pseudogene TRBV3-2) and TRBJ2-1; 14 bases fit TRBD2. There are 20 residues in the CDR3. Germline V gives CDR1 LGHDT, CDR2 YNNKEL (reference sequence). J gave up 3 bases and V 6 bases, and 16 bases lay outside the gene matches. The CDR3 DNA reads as TGTGCCAGCAGTCTCATTGGACTAGCGGGGGGCCCGTTTAACTACAATGAGCAGTTCTTC. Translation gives CASSLIGLAGGPFNYNEQFF.

As DNA, the CDR3 is TGTGCCAGCAGTTACCGAGAGCGCGCCTACGAGCAGTACTTC. Amino acid sequence: CASSYRERAYEQYF. The chain carries TRBV6-5 and TRBJ2-7; no reliable D call. The CDR3 contains 14 residues. CDR1 is MNHEY, CDR2 SVGAGI, per germline. V was pared by 2 bases and J by 2 bases, with 10 bases between.

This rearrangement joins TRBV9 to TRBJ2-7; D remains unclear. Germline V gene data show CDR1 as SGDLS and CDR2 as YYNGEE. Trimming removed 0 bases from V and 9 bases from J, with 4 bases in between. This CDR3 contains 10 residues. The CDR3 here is CASSVVRQYF. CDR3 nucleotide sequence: TGTGCCAGCAGCGTAGTCCGGCAGTACTTC.

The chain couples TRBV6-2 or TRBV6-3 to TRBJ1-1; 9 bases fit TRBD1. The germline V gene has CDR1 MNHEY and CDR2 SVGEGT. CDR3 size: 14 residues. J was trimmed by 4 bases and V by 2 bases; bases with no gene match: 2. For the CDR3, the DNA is TGTGCCAGCAGTTACGGGACAGGGAGCACTGAAGCTTTCTTT. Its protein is CASSYGTGSTEAFF.

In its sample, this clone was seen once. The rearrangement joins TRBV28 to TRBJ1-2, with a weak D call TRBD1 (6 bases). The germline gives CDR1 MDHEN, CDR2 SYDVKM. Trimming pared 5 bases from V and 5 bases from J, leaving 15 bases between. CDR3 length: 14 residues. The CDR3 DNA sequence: TGTGCCAGCAGTACGGGGAGGGGGAGATATGGCTACACCTTC. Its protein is CASSTGRGRYGYTF.

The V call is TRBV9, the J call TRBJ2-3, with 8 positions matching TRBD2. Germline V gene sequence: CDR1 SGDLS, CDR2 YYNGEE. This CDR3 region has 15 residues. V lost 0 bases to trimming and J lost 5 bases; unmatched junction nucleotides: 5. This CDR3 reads CASSVVPGGRDTQYF. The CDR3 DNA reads TGTGCCAGCAGCGTAGTTCCGGGGGGGAGAGATACGCAGTATTTT.

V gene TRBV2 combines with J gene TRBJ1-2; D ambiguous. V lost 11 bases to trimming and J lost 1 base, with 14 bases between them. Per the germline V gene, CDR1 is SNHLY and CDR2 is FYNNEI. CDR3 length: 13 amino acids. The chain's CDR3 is CASTRNSNYGYTF. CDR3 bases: TGTGCCTCAACACGGAACAGTAACTATGGCTACACCTTC.

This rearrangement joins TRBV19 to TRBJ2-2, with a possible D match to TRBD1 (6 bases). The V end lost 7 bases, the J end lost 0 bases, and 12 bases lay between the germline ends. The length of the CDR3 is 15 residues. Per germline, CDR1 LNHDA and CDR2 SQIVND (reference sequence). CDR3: CASNTGTPNTGELFF. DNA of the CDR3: TGTGCCAGTAACACTGGGACACCGAACACCGGGGAGCTGTTTTTT.

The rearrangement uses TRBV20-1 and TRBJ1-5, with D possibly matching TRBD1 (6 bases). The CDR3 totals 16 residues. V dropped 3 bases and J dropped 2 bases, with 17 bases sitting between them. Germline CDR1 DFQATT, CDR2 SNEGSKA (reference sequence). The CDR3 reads CSASKQGGVGNQPQHF. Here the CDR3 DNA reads TGCAGTGCTAGTAAACAGGGTGGTGTGGGCAATCAGCCCCAGCATTTT.

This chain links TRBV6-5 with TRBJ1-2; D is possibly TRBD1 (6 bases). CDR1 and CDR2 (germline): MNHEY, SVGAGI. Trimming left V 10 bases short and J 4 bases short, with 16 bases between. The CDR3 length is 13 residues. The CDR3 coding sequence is TGTGCCATCGATACAGGGCCCACCTATGGCTACACCTTC. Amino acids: CAIDTGPTYGYTF.

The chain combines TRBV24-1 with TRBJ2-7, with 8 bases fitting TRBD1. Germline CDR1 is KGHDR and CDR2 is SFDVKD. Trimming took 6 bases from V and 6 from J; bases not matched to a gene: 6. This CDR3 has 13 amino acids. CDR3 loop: CATSRQGTSEQYF. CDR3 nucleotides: TGTGCCACCAGTAGACAGGGGACCAGCGAGCAGTACTTC.

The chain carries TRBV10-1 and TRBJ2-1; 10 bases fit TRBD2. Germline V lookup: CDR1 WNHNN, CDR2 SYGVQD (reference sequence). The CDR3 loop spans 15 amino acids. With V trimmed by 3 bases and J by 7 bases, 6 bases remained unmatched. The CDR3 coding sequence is TGCGCCAGCAGTGACCAACTAGCGGGGTTTAATGAGCAGTTCTTC. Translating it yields CASSDQLAGFNEQFF.

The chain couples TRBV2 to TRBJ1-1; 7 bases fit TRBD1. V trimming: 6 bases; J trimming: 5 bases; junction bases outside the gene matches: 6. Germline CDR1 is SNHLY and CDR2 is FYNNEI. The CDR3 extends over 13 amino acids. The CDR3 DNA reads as TGTGCCAGCAGGGGACAGCCAAGGACTGAAGCTTTCTTT. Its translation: CASRGQPRTEAFF.

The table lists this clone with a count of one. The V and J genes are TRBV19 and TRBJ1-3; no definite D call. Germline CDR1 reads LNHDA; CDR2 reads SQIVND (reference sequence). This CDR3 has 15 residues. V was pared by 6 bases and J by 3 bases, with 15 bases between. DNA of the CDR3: TGTGCCAGTAGGCCGCGACTGCCCCTTGGAAACACCATATATTTT. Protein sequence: CASRPRLPLGNTIYF.

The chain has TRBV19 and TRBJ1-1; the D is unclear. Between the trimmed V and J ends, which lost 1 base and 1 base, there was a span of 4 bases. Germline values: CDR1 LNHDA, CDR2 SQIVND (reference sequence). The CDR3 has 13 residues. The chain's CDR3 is CASSIGRNTEAFF. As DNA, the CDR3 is TGTGCCAGTAGTATAGGGAGGAACACTGAAGCTTTCTTT.

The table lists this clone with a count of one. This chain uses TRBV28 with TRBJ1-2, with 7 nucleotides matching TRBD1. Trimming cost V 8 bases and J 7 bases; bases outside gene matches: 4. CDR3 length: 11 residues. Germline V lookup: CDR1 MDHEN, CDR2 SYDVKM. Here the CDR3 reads CASDQGGGYTF. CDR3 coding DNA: TGTGCCAGCGATCAGGGGGGTGGCTACACCTTC.

The CDR3 here is CASSLPGDTGELFF. The CDR3 DNA is TGTGCCAGCAGCTTGCCGGGGGACACCGGGGAGCTGTTTTTT. This chain joins TRBV5-4 and TRBJ2-2; the D gene is possibly TRBD2 (6 bases). Germline V lookup: CDR1 SGHNT, CDR2 YYREEE (reference sequence). This CDR3 spans 14 amino acids. V gave up 1 base and J gave up 3 bases, with 7 bases separating them.

This chain's CDR3 is CASSSRDSHNEQFF. In nucleotides, the CDR3 is TGTGCCAGCAGCTCCCGGGACAGCCACAATGAGCAGTTCTTC. The rearrangement links TRBV7-8 to TRBJ2-1; 7 nucleotides agree with TRBD1. Germline lookup yields CDR1 SGHVS and CDR2 FQNEAQ. CDR3 length equals 14 residues. Unmatched junction bases numbered 5, after V lost 4 bases and J lost 5 bases.

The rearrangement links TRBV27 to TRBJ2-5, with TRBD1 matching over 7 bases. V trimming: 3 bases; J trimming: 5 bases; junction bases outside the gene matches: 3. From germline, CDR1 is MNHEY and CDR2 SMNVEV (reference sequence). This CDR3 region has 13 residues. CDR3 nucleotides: TGTGCCAGCAGTTTTAGGGGGCTGGAGACCCAGTACTTC. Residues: CASSFRGLETQYF.

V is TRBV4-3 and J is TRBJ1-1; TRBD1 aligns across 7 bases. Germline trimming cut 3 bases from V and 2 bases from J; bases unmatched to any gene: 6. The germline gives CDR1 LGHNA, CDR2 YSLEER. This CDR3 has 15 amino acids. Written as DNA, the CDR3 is TGCGCCAGCAGCCATTCGGGACAGCCTAACACTGAAGCTTTCTTT. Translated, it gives CASSHSGQPNTEAFF.

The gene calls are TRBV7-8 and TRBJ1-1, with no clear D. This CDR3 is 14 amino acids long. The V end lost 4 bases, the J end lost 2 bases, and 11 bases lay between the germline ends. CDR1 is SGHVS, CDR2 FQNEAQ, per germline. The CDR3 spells CASSSRSINTEAFF. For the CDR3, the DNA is TGTGCCAGCAGCTCACGTAGTATCAACACTGAAGCTTTCTTT.

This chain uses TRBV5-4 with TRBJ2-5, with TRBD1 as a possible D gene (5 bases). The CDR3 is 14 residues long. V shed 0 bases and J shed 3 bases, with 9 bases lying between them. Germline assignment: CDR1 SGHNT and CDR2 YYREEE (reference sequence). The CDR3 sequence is CASSLGVGEETQYF. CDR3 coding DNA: TGTGCCAGCAGCTTGGGGGTAGGGGAAGAGACCCAGTACTTC.

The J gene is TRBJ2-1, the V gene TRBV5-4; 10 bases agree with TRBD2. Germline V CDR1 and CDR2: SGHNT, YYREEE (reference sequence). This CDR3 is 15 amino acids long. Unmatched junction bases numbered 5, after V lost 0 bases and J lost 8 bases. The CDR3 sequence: CASSLVLAGVYEQFF. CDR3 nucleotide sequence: TGTGCCAGCAGCTTGGTTCTAGCGGGGGTTTATGAGCAGTTCTTC.

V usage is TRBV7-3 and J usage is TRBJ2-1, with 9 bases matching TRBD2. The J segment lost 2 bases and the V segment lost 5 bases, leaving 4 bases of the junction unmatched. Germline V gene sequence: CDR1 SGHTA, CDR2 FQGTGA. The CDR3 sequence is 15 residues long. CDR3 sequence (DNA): TGTGCCAGCAGCCAAGCGGGGGGAACCTACAATGAGCAGTTCTTC. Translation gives CASSQAGGTYNEQFF. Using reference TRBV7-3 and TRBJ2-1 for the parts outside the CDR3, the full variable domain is GAGVSQTPSNKVTEKGKYVELRCDPISGHTALYWYRQSLGQGPEFLIYFQGTGAADDSGLPNDRFFAVRPEGSVSTLKIQRTERGDSAVYLCASSQAGGTYNEQFFGPGTRLTVL.